Following are 27 T cell receptor beta chains from one sample sequenced in a study of blood T cell repertoires in COVID-19 (dated by TCRdb to 2018 to 2021). The library was made by the immunoSEQ multiplex PCR assay. TCRdb stores this immuneACCESS table with in-frame sequences only. Part of the clones is absent; in the studies checked, under half of the shortfall reflects unresolved V genes, and no reason is known for the rest. The sample records around 190,000 clones, roughly 80% of which are singletons. The ten largest clones add up to 3.2% of the sample. Material: PBMCs or T cells enriched from blood (not recorded which). These receptors were taken from a woman under 40 who had recovered from COVID-19.

The genes are TRBV19 and TRBJ1-6, with D uncertain. V dropped 6 bases and J dropped 7 bases, with 7 bases sitting between them. CDR1 and CDR2 (germline): LNHDA, SQIVND (reference sequence). CDR3 size: 12 residues. CDR3 DNA sequence: TGTGCCAGTAGGAGGGTCAATTCACCCCTCCACTTT. Residues: CASRRVNSPLHF.

The chain joins TRBV28 to TRBJ2-6; 8 positions match TRBD1. The CDR3 totals 16 residues. The germline CDR1 and CDR2 sequences are MDHEN and SYDVKM. The V and J ends lost 6 bases and 0 bases, in that order; junction bases with no gene match: 4. This CDR3 is CASRTGGSSGANVLTF. The DNA for the CDR3 is TGTGCCAGCAGAACAGGGGGTAGCTCTGGGGCCAACGTCCTGACTTTC.

The chain uses TRBV30 and TRBJ2-1, with a weak D call TRBD2 (6 bases). The germline V and J ends were trimmed by 4 bases and 5 bases, with 9 bases remaining between them. The germline V gene encodes CDR1 GTSNPN and CDR2 SVGIG (reference sequence). This CDR3 has 12 amino acids. The CDR3 loop reads CAWTGGNNEQFF. The CDR3, as DNA: TGTGCCTGGACGGGCGGGAACAATGAGCAGTTCTTC.

This chain links TRBV3-1 (or the pseudogene TRBV3-2) with TRBJ2-7; the match to TRBD2 covers 8 bases. The trim removed 5 bases at V and 3 bases at J, leaving 6 bases unmatched. Germline CDR1 and CDR2: LGHDT and YNNKEL (reference sequence). This CDR3 is built from 14 residues. The CDR3 loop reads CASSSREGLYEQYF. CDR3 bases: TGTGCCAGCAGCTCCCGGGAGGGCCTCTACGAGCAGTACTTC.

CDR3 amino acids: CSGRQGDYGYTF. Written as DNA, the CDR3 is TGCAGCGGCCGTCAGGGGGACTATGGCTACACCTTC. The chain employs TRBV29-1 and TRBJ1-2; 7 bases align to TRBD1. CDR1 and CDR2 (germline): SQVTM, ANQGSEA. V was clipped by 7 bases and J by 3 bases; unmatched bases: 5. The CDR3 has 12 amino acids. Together with reference TRBV29-1 and TRBJ1-2, the CDR3 gives the full variable domain: SAVISQKPSRDICQRGTSLTIQCQVDSQVTMMFWYRQQPGQSLTLIATANQGSEATYESGFVIDKFPISRPNLTFSTLTVSNMSPEDSSIYLCSGRQGDYGYTFGSGTRLTVV.

The CDR3 loop reads CASALGSLQNTEAFF. CDR3 DNA sequence: TGTGCCAGCGCCCTGGGCAGCCTCCAGAACACTGAAGCTTTCTTT. The rearrangement joins TRBV28 to TRBJ1-1, with D hard to call. The ends were cut back, 8 bases at V and 1 base at J, with 17 bases in the middle. CDR3 length: 15 amino acids. Germline V lookup: CDR1 MDHEN, CDR2 SYDVKM.

This chain uses TRBV7-3 with TRBJ2-3; perhaps TRBD2 as D (6 bases). Deletions cut 3 bases from V and 1 base from J, with 11 bases between. Germline V gene data show CDR1 as SGHTA and CDR2 as FQGTGA. This CDR3 spans 15 amino acids. The DNA for the CDR3 is TGTGCCAGCAGCTTCCCGGGAGACGGCACAGATACGCAGTATTTT. Translating gives CASSFPGDGTDTQYF.

The J gene is TRBJ2-1, the V gene TRBV5-5; D is unresolved. The V end lost 0 bases, the J end lost 1 base, and 14 bases lay between the germline ends. The CDR3 consists of 17 residues. Germline CDR1 is SGHKS and CDR2 is YYEKEE (reference sequence). The CDR3 loop is CASSLGPTQSSYNEQFF. CDR3 nucleotide sequence: TGTGCCAGCAGCTTGGGCCCCACACAGAGTTCCTACAATGAGCAGTTCTTC.

The rearrangement links TRBV27 to TRBJ2-5; no clear D. V shed 2 bases and J shed 2 bases, with 6 bases lying between them. Germline lookup yields CDR1 MNHEY and CDR2 SMNVEV (reference sequence). The CDR3 has 13 amino acids. CDR3 amino acids: CASSLRVQETQYF. The CDR3 region has the DNA TGTGCCAGCAGTTTACGGGTTCAAGAGACCCAGTACTTC.

This clone was detected only a few times. The chain carries TRBV12-2 and TRBJ1-5; no check of the table's D call, TRBD1, against the DNA was made. TRBV12-2 is termed a pseudogene. The CDR3 spans 17 residues. Here the CDR3 DNA reads TGTGCAAGTCGCAGACGAACTCCCGGGACAGGGTGCCAGCCCCAGCATTTT. Translation: CASRRRTPGTGCQPQHF.

The V and J genes are TRBV11-3 and TRBJ2-2; 9 bases match TRBD1. Germline loops: CDR1 SGHNT, CDR2 YENEEA. V shed 1 base and J 6 bases; nucleotides not matched to a gene: 15. This CDR3 has 19 residues. DNA of the CDR3: TGTGCCAGCAGCTTAGCGGGACAGGGCCCGAGTAGAGGGGCCGGGGAGCTGTTTTTT. Amino acids: CASSLAGQGPSRGAGELFF.

The V call is TRBV7-2, the J call TRBJ2-7; D is unresolved. V was pared by 1 base and J by 2 bases, with 9 bases between. Germline V gene lookup returns CDR1 SGHTA and CDR2 FQGNSA. The CDR3 has 14 residues. CDR3 sequence reads: CASSLGLQTYEQYF. CDR3 coding DNA: TGTGCCAGCAGCTTAGGTTTGCAGACCTACGAGCAGTACTTC.

With regard to this clone: One junction end does not reproduce the germline sequence, and a read error may be involved. This sequence joins TRBV3-1 (or the pseudogene TRBV3-2) and TRBJ1-2, with D uncertain. The CDR3 loop spans 11 amino acids. Germline CDR1 LGHDT, CDR2 YNNKEL (reference sequence). CDR3 residues: CASSSNTVPRF. As DNA, the CDR3 is TGTGCCAGCAGCTCAAATACTGTCCCCCGCTTC.

In DNA, the CDR3 is TGTGCCAGTAGTATAGAGGACAGGCAAACCTACGAGCAGTACTTC. Protein sequence: CASSIEDRQTYEQYF. This sequence joins TRBV19 and TRBJ2-7, with 7 bases that match TRBD1. The germline gives CDR1 LNHDA, CDR2 SQIVND (reference sequence). V shed 0 bases and J 2 bases; nucleotides not matched to a gene: 4. CDR3 length: 15 amino acids. The whole variable domain, remainder taken from reference TRBV19 and TRBJ2-7, is DGGITQSPKYLFRKEGQNVTLSCEQNLNHDAMYWYRQDPGQGLRLIYYSQIVNDFQKGDIAEGYSVSREKKESFPLTVTSAQKNPTAFYLCASSIEDRQTYEQYFGPGTRLTVT.

This chain links TRBV25-1 with TRBJ2-7, with 10 bases lining up with TRBD2. The J segment lost 2 bases and the V segment lost 3 bases, leaving 10 bases of the junction unmatched. The V gene's germline CDR1 is MGHDK and CDR2 SYGVNS. This CDR3 comprises 17 residues. The CDR3 DNA follows: TGTGCCAGCAGTGACACCCCGGGACTAGCGCCCACCTACGAGCAGTACTTC. Its translation is CASSDTPGLAPTYEQYF.

A single count supports this clone. The genes are TRBV5-1 and TRBJ2-3; a weak D match, TRBD2 (6 bases). V dropped 7 bases and J dropped 5 bases, with 20 bases sitting between them. The CDR3 has 15 amino acids. Germline V gene lookup returns CDR1 SGHRS and CDR2 YFSETQ. CDR3 DNA: TGCGCCAGCCTTCGGGTGGGGGGTTCAGGAGATACGCAGTATTTT. Encoded protein: CASLRVGGSGDTQYF.

The rearrangement uses TRBV6-6 and TRBJ1-1; 11 bases agree with TRBD1. The ends lost 2 bases at V and 4 bases at J; junction bases unmatched: 0. Germline lookup yields CDR1 MNHNY and CDR2 SVGAGI (reference sequence). The CDR3 totals 14 residues. As DNA, the CDR3 is TGTGCCAGCAGTTACGGGACAGGGGGCACTGAAGCTTTCTTT. It is translated as CASSYGTGGTEAFF.

The rearrangement links TRBV3-1 (or the pseudogene TRBV3-2) to TRBJ1-1, with D possibly being TRBD1 (5 bases). Between the trimmed V and J ends, which lost 1 base and 6 bases, there was a span of 15 bases. The CDR3 has 15 residues. Germline CDR1 LGHDT, CDR2 YNNKEL (reference sequence). DNA of the CDR3: TGTGCCAGCAGCCAAGTTTTGTTGCCAGGGTCTGAAGCTTTCTTT. This sequence encodes CASSQVLLPGSEAFF.

The rearrangement uses TRBV5-5 and TRBJ1-2; a possible D gene is TRBD1 (6 bases). V lost 1 base and J 6 bases, leaving 13 bases between the germline ends. Looked up from germline, CDR1 is SGHKS and CDR2 is YYEKEE (reference sequence). The CDR3 runs to 14 residues. The CDR3 here is CASSLLQGRDGYTF. In DNA form, the CDR3 reads TGTGCCAGCAGCTTGCTGCAGGGGAGAGATGGCTACACCTTC.

The count of this clone is one. The chain combines TRBV25-1 with TRBJ1-2; D may be TRBD1 (6 bases). The germline V gene encodes CDR1 MGHDK and CDR2 SYGVNS. Between the trimmed V and J ends, which lost 8 bases and 0 bases, there was a span of 19 bases. This CDR3 comprises 16 residues. The CDR3 DNA reads TGTGCCAGCTCCGGGACACAAGTTATAGCTAACTATGGCTACACCTTC. This sequence encodes CASSGTQVIANYGYTF.

This chain links TRBV30 with TRBJ2-7; a weak D match, TRBD2 (5 bases). This CDR3 has 14 amino acids. V lost 6 bases and J lost 7, with 22 bases in between. Germline V gene data show CDR1 as GTSNPN and CDR2 as SVGIG (reference sequence). This CDR3 reads CACRRGGSRGEQYF. The CDR3 DNA reads as TGTGCCTGCCGCCGAGGTGGGTCACGAGGGGAGCAGTACTTC.

Details on this clone: Being one base from a much bigger clone, this may be a read error. Other nucleotide sequences in the sample specify the same CDR3. This chain connects TRBV27 to TRBJ1-2, with TRBD1 identical over 7 bases. V lost 6 bases to trimming and J lost 2 bases; unmatched junction nucleotides: 3. The CDR3 sequence is 13 residues long. Per germline, CDR1 MNHEY and CDR2 SMNVEV (reference sequence). CDR3 nucleotide sequence: TGTGCCAGCAGCCCGACAGGGAACTATGGCTACACCTTC. Translated, it gives CASSPTGNYGYTF.

This clone appeared a single time. The CDR3 region has the DNA TGCGCCAGCAGCTGGGGGACAGGGTTCTCTGAAGCTTTCTTT. Protein: CASSWGTGFSEAFF. The chain couples TRBV5-1 to TRBJ1-1; 9 bases line up with TRBD1. From germline, CDR1 is SGHRS and CDR2 YFSETQ. The V gene end was trimmed by 3 bases and the J gene end by 6 bases; junction bases not matched to a gene: 6. This CDR3 is 14 amino acids long.

The chain has TRBV21-1 and TRBJ2-7; TRBD2 is taken as the D call from the table, unchecked against the DNA. TRBV21-1 corresponds to a pseudogene. The CDR3 runs to 12 residues. The CDR3 DNA reads TGTGCCAGCAGGTCGAGGTGCTACGAGCAGTACTTC. Translation gives CASRSRCYEQYF.

The chain links TRBV18 to TRBJ2-1; 7 nucleotides agree with TRBD2. The CDR3 has 15 amino acids. V was clipped by 5 bases and J by 3 bases; unmatched bases: 7. Germline CDR1 is KGHSH and CDR2 is LQKENI. DNA of the CDR3: TGTGCCAGCTCAGCGTCTAGCGGCGTCTACAATGAGCAGTTCTTC. It translates to CASSASSGVYNEQFF. Drawing the rest from reference TRBV18 and TRBJ2-1, the complete variable domain is NAGVMQNPRHLVRRRGQEARLRCSPMKGHSHVYWYRQLPEEGLKFMVYLQKENIIDESGMPKERFSAEFPKEGPSILRIQQVVRGDSAAYFCASSASSGVYNEQFFGPGTRLTVL.

The chain couples TRBV19 to TRBJ1-5; the match to TRBD1 covers 7 bases. V was pared by 5 bases and J by 8 bases, with 9 bases of the junction left unmatched. The CDR3 runs 14 residues. Germline values: CDR1 LNHDA, CDR2 SQIVND (reference sequence). The CDR3 DNA is TGTGCCAGTAGTCCCCAGACTCAGGGGGAGCCCCAGCATTTT. Encoded protein: CASSPQTQGEPQHF.

This clone was picked up a small number of times. The chain has TRBV11-2 and TRBJ1-2; 10 positions agree with TRBD1. Germline loops: CDR1 SGHAT, CDR2 FQNNGV. V was clipped by 4 bases and J by 4 bases; unmatched bases: 15. The CDR3 extends over 18 amino acids. The CDR3 region is CASSSLGGDRGRGYGYTF. The CDR3 DNA is TGTGCCAGCAGCTCGTTAGGGGGAGACAGGGGGCGCGGCTATGGCTACACCTTC.